The 17 T cell receptor beta chains given below trace back to one sample, sequenced in a study of cytomegalovirus exposure and HLA in healthy donors. Libraries were prepared by immunoSEQ multiplex PCR; TCRdb keeps only in-frame clonotypes and omits some of them. The repertoire holds 200,000 or so clones, with over 75% as singletons. Sequencing was done on a sample of PBMCs. These receptors were collected from a woman aged 18-29 years in good health and CMV-seropositive.

The rearrangement joins TRBV10-3 to TRBJ2-1, with D possibly matching TRBD2 (5 bases). V dropped 0 bases and J dropped 2 bases, with 11 bases sitting between them. CDR3 length: 16 amino acids. Per germline, CDR1 ENHRY and CDR2 SYGVKD. The CDR3 sequence is CAISESEGLAYNEQFF. Written as DNA, the CDR3 is TGTGCCATCAGTGAGTCTGAGGGTCTCGCCTACAATGAGCAGTTCTTC.

In nucleotides, the CDR3 is TGTGCCAGCTCACCCGAGGGTAGCAATCAGCCCCAGCATTTT. Amino acids: CASSPEGSNQPQHF. The chain links TRBV18 to TRBJ1-5, with D hard to call. CDR1 is KGHSH, CDR2 LQKENI, per germline. The V end was cut by 3 bases, the J end by 0 bases, with 6 bases between. The CDR3 extends over 14 amino acids.

The genes are TRBV18 and TRBJ2-1, with TRBD2 matching 14 bases. CDR3 size: 16 residues. Germline CDR1 and CDR2: KGHSH and LQKENI. V was clipped by 3 bases and J by 4 bases; unmatched bases: 2. The CDR3 nucleotides are TGTGCCAGCTCACCCGGACTAGCGGGAGGTTACAATGAGCAGTTCTTC. Translated, it gives CASSPGLAGGYNEQFF.

V gene TRBV29-1 combines with J gene TRBJ2-7; 9 nucleotides agree with TRBD1. Germline trimming cut 4 bases from V and 0 bases from J; bases unmatched to any gene: 7. The CDR3 is made up of 15 amino acids. Germline loops: CDR1 SQVTM, CDR2 ANQGSEA. The CDR3 here is CSVASWDRDSYEQYF. CDR3 sequence (DNA): TGCAGCGTTGCCTCTTGGGACAGGGACTCCTACGAGCAGTACTTC.

The chain joins TRBV5-6 to TRBJ2-1; unclear D gene. V was shortened by 5 bases and J by 4 bases, with 4 bases between the two germline ends. The CDR3 contains 11 residues. The germline CDR1 and CDR2 sequences are SGHDT and YYEEEE. Here the CDR3 reads CASRQYNEQFF. The CDR3 region has the DNA TGTGCCAGCAGACAGTACAATGAGCAGTTCTTC. Based on the CDR3 plus reference TRBV5-6 and TRBJ2-1, the full variable domain is DAGVTQSPTHLIKTRGQQVTLRCSPKSGHDTVSWYQQALGQGPQFIFQYYEEEERQRGNFPDRFSGHQFPNYSSELNVNALLLGDSALYLCASRQYNEQFFGPGTRLTVL.

The V and J genes are TRBV7-6 and TRBJ2-5; TRBD2 is a possible D gene (6 bases). The V gene's germline CDR1 is SGHVS and CDR2 FNYEAQ. Trimming pared 6 bases from V and 4 bases from J, leaving 15 bases between. The CDR3 totals 14 residues. The CDR3 sequence: CASSSGPRGETQYF. CDR3 DNA sequence: TGTGCCAGCAGTTCCGGGCCGCGGGGAGAGACCCAGTACTTC.

This clone has more than one count but fewer than ten. This sequence joins TRBV25-1 and TRBJ2-7; D possibly corresponds to TRBD1 (5 bases). Trimming took 3 bases from V and 0 from J, leaving 15 bases between them. Germline V gene data show CDR1 as MGHDK and CDR2 as SYGVNS. The CDR3 runs to 16 residues. CDR3 DNA sequence: TGTGCCAGCAGTGACCATTCAACCGACAGCTCCTACGAGCAGTACTTC. Protein: CASSDHSTDSSYEQYF.

This clone has only a few counts. The V and J genes are TRBV19 and TRBJ1-2; 7 bases map to TRBD1. Germline V gives CDR1 LNHDA, CDR2 SQIVND (reference sequence). Trimming cost V 7 bases and J 5 bases; bases outside gene matches: 10. CDR3 length: 14 amino acids. The CDR3: CASTAGTVIYGYTF. The CDR3, as DNA: TGTGCCAGTACCGCCGGGACAGTGATTTATGGCTACACCTTC.

This clone was detected a few times. This chain joins TRBV29-1 and TRBJ1-2, with TRBD1 as a possible D gene (6 bases). V was pared by 1 base and J by 10 bases, with 10 bases between. In germline, CDR1 is SQVTM, CDR2 ANQGSEA. The CDR3 is 11 amino acids. CDR3 residues: CSVEGQGLYTF. For the CDR3, the DNA is TGCAGCGTTGAAGGGCAGGGGCTCTACACCTTC.

This chain joins TRBV5-1 and TRBJ2-5, with D unresolved. This CDR3 contains 14 residues. Germline CDR1 and CDR2: SGHRS and YFSETQ. The V end lost 4 bases, the J end lost 2 bases, and 12 bases lay between the germline ends. The CDR3 nucleotides are TGCGCCAGCAGCCCCCTGGCGGAACAAGAGACCCAGTACTTC. It specifies CASSPLAEQETQYF.

V usage is TRBV10-1 and J usage is TRBJ2-3; D possibly corresponds to TRBD1 (5 bases). The CDR3 runs 16 residues. Germline assignment: CDR1 WNHNN and CDR2 SYGVQD (reference sequence). Between the trimmed V and J ends, which lost 4 bases and 2 bases, there was a span of 16 bases. The CDR3 here is CASSGRRRGLTDTQYF. The CDR3 coding sequence is TGCGCCAGCAGTGGCAGGCGAAGGGGCCTCACAGATACGCAGTATTTT.

The chain joins TRBV2 to TRBJ1-1, with 11 bases aligning to TRBD1. CDR1 and CDR2 (germline): SNHLY, FYNNEI. The CDR3 totals 20 residues. V trimming: 3 bases; J trimming: 1 base; junction bases outside the gene matches: 16. CDR3 coding DNA: TGTGCCAGCAGTGACTCCGGACAGGGGGCTTACTATAAGCGGAACACTGAAGCTTTCTTT. Amino acids: CASSDSGQGAYYKRNTEAFF.

V usage is TRBV7-7 and J usage is TRBJ1-2; D remains ambiguous. The CDR3 runs to 13 residues. Germline CDR1 reads SSHAT; CDR2 reads FNYEAQ (reference sequence). V was shortened by 4 bases and J by 5 bases, with 11 bases between the two germline ends. In DNA form, the CDR3 reads TGTGCCAGCAGCTCTCAGGTTTGGTATGGCTACACCTTC. Protein product: CASSSQVWYGYTF.

V gene TRBV9 combines with J gene TRBJ2-3; TRBD1 aligns across 7 bases. This CDR3 has 15 residues. Germline V gives CDR1 SGDLS, CDR2 YYNGEE. Losses at the gene ends were 4 bases for V and 6 bases for J; bases not matched to a gene: 11. In DNA, the CDR3 is TGTGCCAGCAGCACGACCGGGCCAGGGGGTGATACGCAGTATTTT. This codes for CASSTTGPGGDTQYF.

This chain connects TRBV15 to TRBJ1-2; TRBD1 might be the D (5 bases). The CDR3 is made up of 15 amino acids. Germline CDR1 is LNHNV and CDR2 is YYDKDF (reference sequence). The V gene lost 3 bases and the J gene lost 5 bases, with 16 bases spanning the gap. The CDR3 DNA is TGTGCCACCAGCAGCCGAGTTGACAGATCTTATGGCTACACCTTC. It translates to CATSSRVDRSYGYTF.

This clone was observed a single time. The chain joins TRBV2 to TRBJ1-5; 9 bases align to TRBD1. Trimming took 8 bases from V and 3 from J; bases not matched to a gene: 5. The germline V gene encodes CDR1 SNHLY and CDR2 FYNNEI. This CDR3 contains 14 residues. The DNA of the CDR3 is TGTGCCAGCCGGGACAGGGTCAACAATCAGCCCCAGCATTTT. Its translation is CASRDRVNNQPQHF.

This clone showed up just a few times. The rearrangement links TRBV19 to TRBJ2-1; 8 positions agree with TRBD2. The trim removed 7 bases at V and 1 base at J, leaving 12 bases unmatched. The CDR3 loop spans 17 amino acids. CDR1 and CDR2 from the germline V gene are LNHDA and SQIVND (reference sequence). CDR3 nucleotide sequence: TGTGCCAGTACCTCCTCCCGGGGGGGGCGTTCCTACAATGAGCAGTTCTTC. It specifies CASTSSRGGRSYNEQFF.